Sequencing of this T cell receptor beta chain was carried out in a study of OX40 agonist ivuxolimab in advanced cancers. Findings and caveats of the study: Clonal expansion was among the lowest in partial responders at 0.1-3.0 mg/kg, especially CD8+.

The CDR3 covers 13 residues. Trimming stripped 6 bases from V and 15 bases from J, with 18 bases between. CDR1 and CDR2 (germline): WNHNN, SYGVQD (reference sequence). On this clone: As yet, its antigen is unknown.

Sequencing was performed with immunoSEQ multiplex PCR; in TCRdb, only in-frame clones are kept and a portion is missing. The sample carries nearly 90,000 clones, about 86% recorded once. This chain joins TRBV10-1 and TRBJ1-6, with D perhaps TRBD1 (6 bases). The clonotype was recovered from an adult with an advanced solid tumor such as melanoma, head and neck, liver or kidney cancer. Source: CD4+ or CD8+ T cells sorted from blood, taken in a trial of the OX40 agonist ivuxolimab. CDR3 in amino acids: CASSLARGAFLHF. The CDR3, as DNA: TGCGCCAGCAGCCTCGCCAGGGGTGCCTTCCTCCACTTT.